The 14 T cell receptor beta chains below all came from one sample that was sequenced in a study of blood T cell repertoires in COVID-19. This table comes from immunoSEQ multiplex PCR, and its TCRdb copy is limited to in-frame clones, with some not included. The repertoire holds roughly 43,000 clones, roughly 91% seen once, with around 4.6% in the top ten. Input material: peripheral blood. These receptors all come from a human donor in a cohort sampled during active COVID-19.

The chain carries TRBV10-3 and TRBJ2-5; 8 bases match TRBD1. Per germline, CDR1 ENHRY and CDR2 SYGVKD. Unmatched junction bases numbered 8, after V lost 3 bases and J lost 5 bases. The CDR3 covers 15 residues. CDR3 in DNA: TGTGCCATCAGTGAACGAGCGGACAGGGAGGAGACCCAGTACTTC. Protein product: CAISERADREETQYF.

The chain employs TRBV5-6 and TRBJ2-7; 8 bases fit TRBD1. The ends lost 4 bases at V and 4 bases at J; junction bases unmatched: 7. Germline values: CDR1 SGHDT, CDR2 YYEEEE. The CDR3 length is 14 residues. CDR3 amino acids: CASSPGQGLYEQYF. Here the CDR3 DNA reads TGTGCCAGCAGCCCCGGACAGGGTTTATACGAGCAGTACTTC.

The V and J genes are TRBV6-4 and TRBJ1-5; D is unresolved. Germline V gene lookup returns CDR1 MRHNA and CDR2 SNTAGT. The CDR3 is made up of 13 amino acids. V lost 6 bases, J lost 0 bases, and 6 bases lay in between. The CDR3 loop is CASSPFSNQPQHF. CDR3 nucleotide sequence: TGTGCCAGCAGCCCGTTTAGCAATCAGCCCCAGCATTTT.

The CDR3 loop reads CASKPNRQAYSNQPQHF. The CDR3 nucleotides are TGTGCCAGTAAACCGAATCGGCAGGCCTATAGCAATCAGCCCCAGCATTTT. The V call is TRBV19, the J call TRBJ1-5; no definite D call. V shed 7 bases and J shed 0 bases, with 19 bases lying between them. The germline V gene encodes CDR1 LNHDA and CDR2 SQIVND (reference sequence). The CDR3 has 17 amino acids. Using reference TRBV19 and TRBJ1-5 for the parts outside the CDR3, the full variable domain is DGGITQSPKYLFRKEGQNVTLSCEQNLNHDAMYWYRQDPGQGLRLIYYSQIVNDFQKGDIAEGYSVSREKKESFPLTVTSAQKNPTAFYLCASKPNRQAYSNQPQHFGDGTRLSIL.

This chain connects TRBV11-3 to TRBJ2-3; 10 bases are shared with TRBD2. The V gene's germline CDR1 is SGHNT and CDR2 YENEEA. V dropped 2 bases and J dropped 3; count of bases not matched to a gene: 5. This CDR3 spans 16 amino acids. CDR3 in DNA: TGTGCCAGCAGCTTATCTAGCGGGAGCGGAACAGATACGCAGTATTTT. Translated, it gives CASSLSSGSGTDTQYF.

This chain uses TRBV7-9 with TRBJ1-1; D is possibly TRBD1 (6 bases). CDR1 and CDR2 (germline): SEHNR, FQNEAQ (reference sequence). This CDR3 has 12 amino acids. V was trimmed by 7 bases and J by 4 bases, leaving 10 bases between them. The CDR3 DNA reads as TGTGCCAGCAACAGGGTCAGCACTGAAGCTTTCTTT. As protein: CASNRVSTEAFF. Based on the CDR3 plus reference TRBV7-9 and TRBJ1-1, the full variable domain is DTGVSQNPRHKITKRGQNVTFRCDPISEHNRLYWYRQTLGQGPEFLTYFQNEAQLEKSRLLSDRFSAERPKGSFSTLEIQRTEQGDSAMYLCASNRVSTEAFFGQGTRLTVV.

The chain combines TRBV4-1 with TRBJ2-7; D might be TRBD2 (6 bases). V was clipped by 5 bases and J by 0 bases, with 14 bases between them. The CDR3 is made up of 15 amino acids. Germline assignment: CDR1 MGHRA and CDR2 YSYEKL. CDR3 nucleotide sequence: TGCGCCAGCAGCTTAAACGGAGGGACCTCCTACGAGCAGTACTTC. It translates to CASSLNGGTSYEQYF.

The chain couples TRBV5-1 to TRBJ2-6; D perhaps matches TRBD1 (5 bases). This CDR3 contains 15 residues. The V and J ends lost 3 bases and 0 bases respectively, with 7 bases between them. Germline V gives CDR1 SGHRS, CDR2 YFSETQ. Here the CDR3 reads CASSSDNSGANVLTF. The CDR3 nucleotides are TGCGCCAGCAGCTCGGACAACTCTGGGGCCAACGTCCTGACTTTC.

V is TRBV4-1 and J is TRBJ2-5; 10 bases fit TRBD2. The CDR3 has 15 amino acids. Germline CDR1 MGHRA, CDR2 YSYEKL. Unmatched junction bases numbered 1, after V lost 1 base and J lost 2 bases. As DNA, the CDR3 is TGCGCCAGCAGCCAAGGGACTAGCGGACAAGAGACCCAGTACTTC. The encoded protein is CASSQGTSGQETQYF.

V is TRBV27 and J is TRBJ2-7, with TRBD2 as a possible D gene (6 bases). V was shortened by 5 bases and J by 5 bases, with 19 bases between the two germline ends. Germline V CDR1 and CDR2: MNHEY, SMNVEV (reference sequence). The CDR3 has 15 residues. In nucleotides, the CDR3 is TGTGCCAGCAGTGTTGATCCCGGGACTCCCCACGAGCAGTACTTC. This encodes CASSVDPGTPHEQYF.

V usage is TRBV6-6 and J usage is TRBJ2-7; D gene unclear. The CDR3 loop spans 16 amino acids. Germline V lookup: CDR1 MNHNY, CDR2 SVGAGI (reference sequence). The V end lost 2 bases, the J end lost 1 base, and 15 bases lay between the germline ends. CDR3 sequence reads: CASSYGGNYGSYEQYF. The CDR3 coding sequence is TGTGCCAGCAGTTACGGTGGCAACTATGGGTCCTACGAGCAGTACTTC.

V gene TRBV29-1 combines with J gene TRBJ2-3, with TRBD2 as a possible D gene (6 bases). Germline CDR1 SQVTM, CDR2 ANQGSEA. The CDR3 sequence is 16 residues long. V was shortened by 1 base and J by 0 bases, with 14 bases between the two germline ends. The CDR3 coding sequence is TGCAGCGTTGAAGGGATTAGCGGAGCTAGCACAGATACGCAGTATTTT. Translation: CSVEGISGASTDTQYF.

The J gene is TRBJ1-6, the V gene TRBV27, with a tentative D call TRBD1 (5 bases). Germline V CDR1 and CDR2: MNHEY, SMNVEV (reference sequence). This CDR3 has 17 residues. The ends were cut back, 1 base at V and 7 bases at J, with 17 bases in the middle. The DNA of the CDR3 is TGTGCCAGCAGTTTATTATCGGGGGGGGGTCGCAATTCACCCCTCCACTTT. Its translation is CASSLLSGGGRNSPLHF.

J is TRBJ2-7 and V is TRBV27; 13 bases line up with TRBD2. CDR3 length equals 14 residues. V shed 4 bases, J shed 4 bases, and the junction held 1 base outside the gene matches. Germline CDR1 is MNHEY and CDR2 is SMNVEV (reference sequence). The CDR3 bases are TGTGCCAGCAGTTCGGGACTAGCGGGGTACGAGCAGTACTTC. Its protein product is CASSSGLAGYEQYF.